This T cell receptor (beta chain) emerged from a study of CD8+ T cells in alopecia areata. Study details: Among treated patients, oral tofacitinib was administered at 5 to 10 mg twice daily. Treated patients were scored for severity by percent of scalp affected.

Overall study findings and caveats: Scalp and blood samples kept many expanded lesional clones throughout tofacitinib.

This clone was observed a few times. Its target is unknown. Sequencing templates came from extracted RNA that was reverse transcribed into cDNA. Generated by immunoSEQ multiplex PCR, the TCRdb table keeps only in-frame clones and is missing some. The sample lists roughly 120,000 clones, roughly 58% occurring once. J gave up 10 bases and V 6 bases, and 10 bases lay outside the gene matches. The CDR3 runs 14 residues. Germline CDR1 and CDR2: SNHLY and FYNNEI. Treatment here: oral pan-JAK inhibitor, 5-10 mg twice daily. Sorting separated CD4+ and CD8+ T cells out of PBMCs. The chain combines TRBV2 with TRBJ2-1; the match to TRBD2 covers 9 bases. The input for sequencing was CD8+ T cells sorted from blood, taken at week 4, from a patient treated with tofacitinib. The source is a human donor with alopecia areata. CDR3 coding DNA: TGTGCCAGCAGGATGCGGGGGGGAAATTGGGAGCAGTTCTTC. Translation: CASRMRGGNWEQFF.